This TCR beta chain was found in a study of vaccination effects on CD4 cells after COVID-19. At the level of the study: The vaccine given was either BNT162b2 or mRNA-1273, in two doses.

This CDR3 spans 15 amino acids. Germline V CDR1 and CDR2: LNHNV, YYDKDF (reference sequence). V was shortened by 0 bases and J by 0 bases, with 6 bases between the two germline ends. TCRdb's table, derived via immunoSEQ multiplex PCR, lists solely in-frame clones and lacks some. The sample includes more than 50,000 clones, around 81% of them seen just once. Overall study results and limits: The study found marked clonal contraction of infection- and vaccine-induced clones late after vaccination.

On this clone itself: Antigen unknown.

Ahead of sequencing, the ViraFEST assay grew antigen-specific CD4+ T cells using viral peptide pools. Cultured cells yielded isolated CD4+ T cells after 10 days. On days 3 and 7, fresh IL-2 medium replaced half the medium. The receptor was isolated from a human donor who received a COVID-19 vaccine. This sequence joins TRBV15 and TRBJ1-3; D remains unclear. The sequenced sample was CD4+ T cells from PBMCs cultured with HCoV-229E spike peptides, obtained before COVID-19 vaccination. The CDR3 sequence is CATSRDQNSGNTIYF. CDR3 DNA: TGTGCCACCAGCAGAGACCAGAACTCTGGAAACACCATATATTTT.